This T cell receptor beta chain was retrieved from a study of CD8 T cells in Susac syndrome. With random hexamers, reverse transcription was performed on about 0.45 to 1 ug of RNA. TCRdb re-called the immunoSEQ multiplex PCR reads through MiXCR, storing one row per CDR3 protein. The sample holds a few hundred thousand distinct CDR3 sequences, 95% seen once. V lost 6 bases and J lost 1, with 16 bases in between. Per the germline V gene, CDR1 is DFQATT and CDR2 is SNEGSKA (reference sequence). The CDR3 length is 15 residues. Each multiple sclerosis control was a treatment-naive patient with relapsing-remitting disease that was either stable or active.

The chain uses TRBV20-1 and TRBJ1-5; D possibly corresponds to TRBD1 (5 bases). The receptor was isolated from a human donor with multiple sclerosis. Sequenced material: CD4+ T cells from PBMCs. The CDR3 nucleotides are TGCAGTGCGGAAGGAGGAAGGGGCAGCAATCAGCCCCAGCATTTT. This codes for CSAEGGRGSNQPQHF.